The 18 T cell receptor beta chains below all came from one sample that was sequenced in a study of long-term antiretroviral therapy in people with HIV. The authors ran the immunoSEQ assay, v3.0, at survey level. Profiling relied on immunoSEQ multiplex PCR, and the TCRdb table lists in-frame clones only, not all of them. The sample shows tens of thousands of clones, 75% to 90% of them seen only once. This material consisted of unsorted PBMCs, taken approximately 5 years before starting antiretroviral therapy. The source is a man aged 50 to 59 with HIV.

This clone has just one count. This chain links TRBV10-2 with TRBJ2-7, with 7 nucleotides matching TRBD2. The V and J ends lost 7 bases and 3 bases, in that order; junction bases with no gene match: 12. This CDR3 has 15 amino acids. Germline assignment: CDR1 WSHSY and CDR2 SAAADI. CDR3 region: CASTGGGAGDYEQYF. For the CDR3, the DNA is TGCGCCAGCACCGGGGGAGGGGCGGGGGACTACGAGCAGTACTTC.

The chain has TRBV28 and TRBJ1-5; possible D gene TRBD1, 5 bases. This CDR3 has 16 residues. V lost 7 bases, J lost 7 bases, and 23 bases lay in between. Germline values: CDR1 MDHEN, CDR2 SYDVKM. The CDR3 protein is CASTHFQSREGQPQHF. In DNA form, the CDR3 reads TGTGCCAGCACCCACTTTCAAAGCAGGGAGGGGCAGCCCCAGCATTTT.

This clone was counted between two and nine times. In DNA form, the CDR3 reads TGTGCCAGCAGCGTAGCTCCGTCGAACACTGAAGCTTTCTTT. Its protein is CASSVAPSNTEAFF. The chain uses TRBV9 and TRBJ1-1; D gene ambiguous. This CDR3 is built from 14 residues. V was cut by 0 bases and J by 1 base, with 7 bases left in between. Germline V gene sequence: CDR1 SGDLS, CDR2 YYNGEE.

The J gene is TRBJ2-1, the V gene TRBV5-1; the D gene is possibly TRBD2 (6 bases). The CDR3 has 15 residues. Germline V gene lookup returns CDR1 SGHRS and CDR2 YFSETQ. The V end was cut by 0 bases, the J end by 2 bases, with 9 bases between. In DNA, the CDR3 is TGCGCCAGCAGCTTGGTTAGCGGCCCCTACAATGAGCAGTTCTTC. This encodes CASSLVSGPYNEQFF.

CDR3 amino acids: CASSPRGRETQYF. CDR3 in DNA: TGTGCCAGCAGCCCTAGGGGTCGAGAGACCCAGTACTTC. The chain carries TRBV11-2 and TRBJ2-5, with a tentative D call TRBD1 (5 bases). The CDR3 is 13 residues long. From germline, CDR1 is SGHAT and CDR2 FQNNGV. V was trimmed by 5 bases and J by 4 bases, leaving 11 bases between them.

The chain employs TRBV18 and TRBJ1-3, with D unclear. Trimming shortened V by 3 bases and J by 1 base, and 13 bases separated the two germline ends. Germline V gives CDR1 KGHSH, CDR2 LQKENI. This CDR3 is built from 16 residues. CDR3 region: CASSPNTRGSGNTIYF. CDR3 DNA sequence: TGTGCCAGCTCACCGAATACAAGAGGTTCTGGAAACACCATATATTTT.

The gene calls are TRBV5-1 and TRBJ1-4; TRBD1 matches at 9 bases. Germline V gene lookup returns CDR1 SGHRS and CDR2 YFSETQ. This CDR3 spans 16 amino acids. J gave up 7 bases and V 3 bases, and 10 bases lay outside the gene matches. CDR3 sequence reads: CASSSTGQGRGEKLFF. The CDR3 nucleotides read TGCGCCAGCAGCTCCACTGGACAGGGGAGGGGTGAAAAACTGTTTTTT.

The V call is TRBV7-9, the J call TRBJ1-4, with 7 positions matching TRBD1. This CDR3 has 14 amino acids. Trimming took 6 bases from V and 4 from J; bases not matched to a gene: 5. Germline CDR1 and CDR2: SEHNR and FQNEAQ (reference sequence). The CDR3, as DNA: TGTGCCAGCAGTGCAAGGGGGCATAATGAAAAACTGTTTTTT. Translating it yields CASSARGHNEKLFF.

This clone was counted once. The gene calls are TRBV7-9 and TRBJ1-2; D not resolved. CDR1 is SEHNR and CDR2 is FQNEAQ in the germline V gene (reference sequence). The CDR3 is 13 residues long. Trimming stripped 1 base from V and 8 bases from J, with 11 bases between. This chain's CDR3 is CASSLGGIIGYTF. CDR3 bases: TGTGCCAGCAGCTTAGGTGGGATTATCGGCTACACCTTC.

The chain links TRBV5-4 to TRBJ1-2; 12 bases align to TRBD1. The V and J ends lost 3 bases and 8 bases, in that order; junction bases with no gene match: 8. This CDR3 spans 15 amino acids. Germline-derived CDR1 and CDR2 are SGHNT and YYREEE (reference sequence). The CDR3 coding sequence is TGTGCCAGCAGCTCGCCGGGACAGGGGGCTCACGGCTACACCTTC. Its protein is CASSSPGQGAHGYTF.

The J gene is TRBJ1-4, the V gene TRBV30; 7 bases map to TRBD1. Per the germline V gene, CDR1 is GTSNPN and CDR2 is SVGIG (reference sequence). The trim removed 1 base at V and 4 bases at J, leaving 6 bases unmatched. The CDR3 spans 15 residues. The CDR3 region is CAWSATDRFNEKLFF. The CDR3 region has the DNA TGTGCCTGGAGTGCAACGGACAGGTTTAATGAAAAACTGTTTTTT.

This chain connects TRBV5-6 to TRBJ1-3; 7 nucleotides agree with TRBD1. Germline CDR1 SGHDT, CDR2 YYEEEE. V dropped 4 bases and J dropped 0; count of bases not matched to a gene: 7. CDR3 length: 16 residues. Here the CDR3 reads CASSLRQGLSGNTIYF. The CDR3 nucleotides are TGTGCCAGCAGCCTCCGACAGGGCCTCTCTGGAAACACCATATATTTT. Using reference TRBV5-6 and TRBJ1-3 for the parts outside the CDR3, the full variable domain is DAGVTQSPTHLIKTRGQQVTLRCSPKSGHDTVSWYQQALGQGPQFIFQYYEEEERQRGNFPDRFSGHQFPNYSSELNVNALLLGDSALYLCASSLRQGLSGNTIYFGEGSWLTVV.

The chain joins TRBV29-1 to TRBJ2-7; 11 nucleotides match TRBD2. In germline, CDR1 is SQVTM, CDR2 ANQGSEA. V shed 7 bases, J shed 4 bases, and the junction held 9 bases outside the gene matches. CDR3 length: 14 amino acids. The DNA for the CDR3 is TGCAGCGCCTGGACTAGCGGGTTAAGATACGAGCAGTACTTC. Its translation is CSAWTSGLRYEQYF.

V gene TRBV13 combines with J gene TRBJ2-7; D gene uncertain. V lost 4 bases to trimming and J lost 5 bases, with 9 bases between them. Germline CDR1 PRHDT, CDR2 FYEKMQ (reference sequence). This CDR3 is built from 12 residues. The CDR3 region has the DNA TGTGCCAGCAGCTCGGTTGGGGACGAGCAGTACTTC. The encoded protein is CASSSVGDEQYF.

This chain uses TRBV11-2 with TRBJ2-1; the match to TRBD1 covers 9 bases. The trim removed 1 base at V and 7 bases at J, leaving 11 bases unmatched. The CDR3 loop spans 17 amino acids. Germline V gene lookup returns CDR1 SGHAT and CDR2 FQNNGV. The CDR3 spells CASSLVGGTGLGNEQFF. For the CDR3, the DNA is TGTGCCAGCAGCTTAGTTGGCGGGACAGGGTTAGGTAATGAGCAGTTCTTC.

The chain is built from TRBV6-5 and TRBJ1-5; 7 positions agree with TRBD1. The germline V gene encodes CDR1 MNHEY and CDR2 SVGAGI. Trimming removed 6 bases from V and 2 bases from J; junction bases left unmatched: 7. The CDR3 has 15 amino acids. In nucleotides, the CDR3 is TGTGCCAGCAGCCCGAGGGGGCTTGGCAATCAGCCCCAGCATTTT. It encodes CASSPRGLGNQPQHF.

The chain carries TRBV14 and TRBJ2-7, with 8 nucleotides matching TRBD2. With V trimmed by 3 bases and J by 2 bases, 9 bases remained unmatched. CDR3 length: 16 residues. Germline-derived CDR1 and CDR2 are SGHDN and FVKESK. For the CDR3, the DNA is TGTGCCAGCAGCCAGCTAGGTGGACTAGCCCCCTACGAGCAGTACTTC. Its protein product is CASSQLGGLAPYEQYF.

The chain carries TRBV9 and TRBJ1-3, with 7 bases lining up with TRBD1. The CDR3 spans 15 residues. CDR1 SGDLS and CDR2 YYNGEE come from the germline V gene. The trim removed 3 bases at V and 1 base at J, leaving 4 bases unmatched. CDR3 protein: CASSGQGGSGNTIYF. CDR3 DNA sequence: TGTGCCAGCAGCGGGCAGGGGGGGTCTGGAAACACCATATATTTT. The variable domain in full, completed from reference TRBV9 and TRBJ1-3, reads DSGVTQTPKHLITATGQRVTLRCSPRSGDLSVYWYQQSLDQGLQFLIQYYNGEERAKGNILERFSAQQFPDLHSELNLSSLELGDSALYFCASSGQGGSGNTIYFGEGSWLTVV.